A selection of T cell receptor beta chains follows, all from one sample in a study of blood T cell repertoires in COVID-19. This table comes from immunoSEQ multiplex PCR, and its TCRdb copy is limited to in-frame clones, with some not included. The sample has approximately 190,000 clones, approximately 92% seen once. Sequences were obtained from peripheral blood. The origin of the receptors is a man aged 45-65 years with acute or convalescent COVID-19. Each CDR3 is given with its conserved first and last residue. The D gene is left open where the match is weak. Clone size appears in some rows only: once, few, many, or a class for an expanded clone.

size: .; D: TRBD1; J: TRBJ1-5; V: TRBV2; DNA: TGTGCCAGCAGAAAGGGACAGACTAGCAATCAGCCCCAGCATTTT; CDR3: CASRKGQTSNQPQHF
size: .; D: TRBD1; J: TRBJ2-7; V: TRBV9; DNA: TGTGCCAGCAGCCTTGGACAGGAGAGCTCCTACGAGCAGTACTTC; CDR3: CASSLGQESSYEQYF
size: .; D: TRBD1; J: TRBJ1-1; V: TRBV10-3; DNA: TGTGCCATCAGTCAGGGACAGCAGAACACTGAAGCTTTCTTT; CDR3: CAISQGQQNTEAFF
size: once; D: TRBD2; J: TRBJ2-1; V: TRBV10-3; DNA: TGTGCCATCAAAACGGGTACTAGCGGGAGTGACTCCTACAATGAGCAGTTCTTC; CDR3: CAIKTGTSGSDSYNEQFF
size: .; D: TRBD1; J: TRBJ2-4; V: TRBV29-1; DNA: TGCAGCGTTGAGGGGGACAGGGGAAACATTCAGTACTTC; CDR3: CSVEGDRGNIQYF
size: .; D: TRBD2; J: TRBJ2-3; V: TRBV10-3; DNA: TGTGCCATCTGGGGCGGGAGAGGAACAGATACGCAGTATTTT; CDR3: CAIWGGRGTDTQYF
size: .; D: TRBD2; J: TRBJ2-3; V: TRBV4-2; DNA: TGTGCCAGCAGCCGGGGACTAGCGGGAGGGTCCACAGATACGCAGTATTTT; CDR3: CASSRGLAGGSTDTQYF
size: .; D: .; J: TRBJ2-1; V: TRBV5-4; DNA: TGTGCCAGCAGCCTCCAGAAGTGGGGAGGTGCCAATGAGCAGTTCTTC; CDR3: CASSLQKWGGANEQFF
size: .; D: .; J: TRBJ1-6; V: TRBV7-9; DNA: TGTGCCAGCAGCTTAGATTCTCCTCAGCGTAATTCACCCCTCCACTTT; CDR3: CASSLDSPQRNSPLHF
size: .; D: TRBD1; J: TRBJ1-6; V: TRBV19; DNA: TGTGCCAGTAGCGAAACCAGGGGGCGACGCCGGAGCTCCTATAATTCACCCCTCCACTTT; CDR3: CASSETRGRRRSSYNSPLHF
size: .; D: .; J: TRBJ1-2; V: TRBV7-9; DNA: TGTGCCAGCAGTCCGCAGGGGAACTATGGCTACACCTTC; CDR3: CASSPQGNYGYTF
size: .; D: .; J: TRBJ2-7; V: TRBV3-1/TRBV3-2; DNA: TGTGCCAGCAGCCAAAAATTTGGCAACGAGCAGTACTTC; CDR3: CASSQKFGNEQYF
size: .; D: TRBD1; J: TRBJ1-2; V: TRBV7-2; DNA: TGTGCCATTGGGACAGGGATTTTTTATGGCTACACCTTC; CDR3: CAIGTGIFYGYTF
size: .; D: TRBD1; J: TRBJ2-3; V: TRBV19; DNA: TGTGCCAGTAGCGTAGACAGGGGTACGCGCCAGACCCACACAGATACGCAGTATTTT; CDR3: CASSVDRGTRQTHTDTQYF
size: .; D: .; J: TRBJ1-3; V: TRBV4-1; DNA: TGCGCCAGCAGCCAAGGTGGCGGCTTTGGAAACACCATATATTTT; CDR3: CASSQGGGFGNTIYF
size: .; D: TRBD1; J: TRBJ1-1; V: TRBV6-5; DNA: TGTGCCAGCAGTTACTCGCGACAGGGGAACACTGAAGCTTTCTTT; CDR3: CASSYSRQGNTEAFF
size: .; D: TRBD2; J: TRBJ2-1; V: TRBV19; DNA: TGTGCCAGTAGTATTAGCGGGACCAGCTCCTACAATGAGCAGTTCTTC; CDR3: CASSISGTSSYNEQFF
size: .; D: TRBD1; J: TRBJ2-7; V: TRBV15; DNA: TGTGCCACCGGGACAGCGACCTACGAGCAGTACTTC; CDR3: CATGTATYEQYF
size: .; D: .; J: TRBJ1-2; V: TRBV6-1; DNA: TGTGCCAGCAGCCAGGACTCCGCCGCCCATGGCTACACCTTC; CDR3: CASSQDSAAHGYTF
size: .; D: .; J: TRBJ2-1; V: TRBV1; DNA: TGCACCAGCAGCCATGAAAAGACTAGCGGGTGGTACAATGCGCAGTTCTTC; CDR3: CTSSHEKTSGWYNAQFF
size: once; D: .; J: TRBJ2-3; V: TRBV7-9; DNA: TGTGCCAGCAGCTTAGCCTCAATGACCTACATTGAGGGCACAGATACGCAGTATTTT; CDR3: CASSLASMTYIEGTDTQYF
size: .; D: .; J: TRBJ1-4; V: TRBV19; DNA: TGTGCCAGTAGTATCAGCCGGAGAACTAATGAAAAACTGTTTTTT; CDR3: CASSISRRTNEKLFF
size: .; D: .; J: TRBJ1-1; V: TRBV3-1/TRBV3-2; DNA: TGTGCCAGCAGCCAAGGGGGGGACACTGAAGCTTTCTTT; CDR3: CASSQGGDTEAFF
size: few; D: .; J: TRBJ1-2; V: TRBV29-1; DNA: TGCAGCGTCAGGACGGGAGGTGATTACTATGGCTACACCTTC; CDR3: CSVRTGGDYYGYTF
size: .; D: .; J: TRBJ1-1; V: TRBV30; DNA: TGTGCCTGGAGTAGCTGGACTGAAGCTTTCTTT; CDR3: CAWSSWTEAFF
size: .; D: TRBD1; J: TRBJ1-1; V: TRBV6-6; DNA: TGTGCCAGTACGATCCAGGGGGAATACACTGAAGCTTTCTTT; CDR3: CASTIQGEYTEAFF
size: .; D: TRBD1; J: TRBJ2-1; V: TRBV29-1; DNA: TGCAGCGCCCTAACAGGGGGCTGGTACAATGAGCAGTTCTTC; CDR3: CSALTGGWYNEQFF
size: .; D: .; J: TRBJ1-2; V: TRBV3-1/TRBV3-2; DNA: TGTGCCAGCAGCCAAGGTAGTAGATATGGCTACACCTTC; CDR3: CASSQGSRYGYTF
size: .; D: .; J: TRBJ2-5; V: TRBV29-1; DNA: TGCAGCGTTGCACAGCTAAAAGAGACCCAGTACTTC; CDR3: CSVAQLKETQYF
size: .; D: TRBD1; J: TRBJ1-6; V: TRBV7-6; DNA: TGTGCCAGCAGCTCCCAGACAGGGGGCCTAGGATCACCCCTCCACTTT; CDR3: CASSSQTGGLGSPLHF
size: .; D: .; J: TRBJ2-1; V: TRBV30; DNA: TGTGCCTGGAGCAGTAGCGGCAGTACGGATGAGCAGTTCTTC; CDR3: CAWSSSGSTDEQFF
size: .; D: TRBD1; J: TRBJ1-1; V: TRBV11-2; DNA: TGTGCCAGCACCCTGGACAGGGGCGAGACTGAAGCTTTCTTT; CDR3: CASTLDRGETEAFF
size: .; D: .; J: TRBJ2-3; V: TRBV19; DNA: TGTGCCAGTAGTATCATGGGGAGCCCAGATACGCAGTATTTT; CDR3: CASSIMGSPDTQYF
size: .; D: TRBD1; J: TRBJ1-5; V: TRBV27; DNA: TGTGCCAGCAGTAAGGGGGCTCGGCAGCCCCAGCATTTT; CDR3: CASSKGARQPQHF
size: .; D: .; J: TRBJ2-3; V: TRBV4-1; DNA: TGCGCCAGCAGCCAAGAGGAGGGGATCCCAGGGGGTTTT; CDR3: CASSQEEGIPGGF
size: once; D: .; J: TRBJ1-1; V: TRBV28; DNA: TGTGCCAGCAGTTCCTACCGGAACACTGAAGCTTTCTTT; CDR3: CASSSYRNTEAFF
size: once; D: TRBD2; J: TRBJ2-5; V: TRBV7-2; DNA: TGTGCCAGCAGCTCCCACGGGCGGGGGCAAGAGACCCAGTACTTC; CDR3: CASSSHGRGQETQYF
size: .; D: TRBD2; J: TRBJ2-7; V: TRBV5-1; DNA: TGCGCCAGCAGCTTGGTGACTAGCGGGAGCTACGAGCAGTACTTC; CDR3: CASSLVTSGSYEQYF
size: .; D: TRBD1; J: TRBJ2-2; V: TRBV4-1; DNA: TGCGCCAGCAGCCAAGATAAGGACAGGGGGTTCGGGGAGCTGTTTTTT; CDR3: CASSQDKDRGFGELFF
size: .; D: TRBD1; J: TRBJ1-2; V: TRBV2; DNA: TGTGCCAGCAGCACGGGACAGGGGGCAGGAGGCTACACCTTC; CDR3: CASSTGQGAGGYTF
size: .; D: TRBD2; J: TRBJ2-1; V: TRBV12-3/TRBV12-4; DNA: TGTGCCAACTCGGGGGGTCCCTACAATGAGCAGTTCTTC; CDR3: CANSGGPYNEQFF
size: .; D: TRBD1; J: TRBJ1-6; V: TRBV5-4; DNA: TGTGCCAGCAGGACCGGGACAGTAAATTCACCCCTCCACTTT; CDR3: CASRTGTVNSPLHF
size: .; D: .; J: TRBJ2-1; V: TRBV29-1; DNA: TGCAGCACTGGGGGCGGGTACAATGAGCAGTTCTTC; CDR3: CSTGGGYNEQFF
size: .; D: .; J: TRBJ2-6; V: TRBV7-3; DNA: TGTGCCAGCAGCTCCCAGGGCGTCTCTGGGGCCAACGTCCTGACTTTC; CDR3: CASSSQGVSGANVLTF
size: .; D: .; J: TRBJ2-1; V: TRBV5-4; DNA: TGTGCCAGCAGCTCCCTCACTAGGAAGTATGAGCAGTTCTTC; CDR3: CASSSLTRKYEQFF
size: .; D: TRBD1; J: TRBJ2-5; V: TRBV28; DNA: TGTGCCAGCAGTACCGGGACAGGGGAGAGACGGACCCAGTACTTC; CDR3: CASSTGTGERRTQYF
size: .; D: TRBD1; J: TRBJ1-4; V: TRBV9; DNA: TGTGCCAGCAGCCTGACAGGGGGCGCGACTAATGAAAAACTGTTTTTT; CDR3: CASSLTGGATNEKLFF
size: .; D: TRBD2; J: TRBJ2-3; V: TRBV28; DNA: TGTGCCAGCAGTTTGGGCCGTCTAGCGGGGGGCCGCGATACGCAGTATTTT; CDR3: CASSLGRLAGGRDTQYF
size: .; D: .; J: TRBJ2-5; V: TRBV19; DNA: TGTGCCAGTAGCGGGACACACCAAGAGACCCAGTACTTC; CDR3: CASSGTHQETQYF
size: .; D: TRBD1; J: TRBJ1-2; V: TRBV6-6; DNA: TGTGCCAGCAGTACCGGACAGGGCTATGGCTACACCTTC; CDR3: CASSTGQGYGYTF